One sample yielded the 22 T cell receptor beta chains listed below, sequenced in a study of Graves' ophthalmopathy and Graves' hyperthyroidism. Amplification from RNA transcripts yielded the TCR beta CDR3 regions. RT-PCR was first run with HTBI primers, then multiplex PCR in a second round. TCRdb independently ran MiXCR on the multiplex PCR reads; one entry per CDR3 protein. Altogether 500,000 to 700,000 distinct CDR3 sequences are present, approximately 21% being singletons, with the ten largest covering approximately 7%. Source material: peripheral blood. Receptor source: a woman aged 18-35 years with stable Graves' hyperthyroidism. Some clones in this sample may be carry-over from other donors' samples.

In this sample, this clonotype turned up many times. This chain joins TRBV12-3 or TRBV12-4 and TRBJ2-7, with unresolved D. The CDR3 sequence is 11 residues long. Trimming shortened V by 5 bases and J by 2 bases, and 4 bases separated the two germline ends. CDR3 in amino acids: CASSTAYEQYF. CDR3 sequence (DNA): TGTGCCAGCAGTACCGCCTACGAGCAGTACTTC.

The V call is TRBV3-1, the J call TRBJ1-3; maybe TRBD1 (5 bases). V lost 5 bases, J lost 8 bases, and 16 bases lay in between. CDR1 is LGHDT and CDR2 is YNNKEL in the germline V gene (reference sequence). The length of the CDR3 is 14 residues. The CDR3 DNA reads TGTGCCAGCAGCAGCGGAGGGGAGGGGTACACCATATATTTT. This sequence encodes CASSSGGEGYTIYF.

This clonotype came up many times. The chain employs TRBV28 and TRBJ2-7; D remains ambiguous. V lost 6 bases, J lost 2 bases, and 14 bases lay in between. Germline loops: CDR1 MDHEN, CDR2 SYDVKM. This CDR3 has 14 residues. CDR3 DNA: TGTGCCAGCAGCCCCGGCGATCGTACCTACGAGCAGTACTTC. It is translated as CASSPGDRTYEQYF.

This clonotype was picked up many times. The rearrangement uses TRBV12-3 or TRBV12-4 and TRBJ2-7, with D tentatively TRBD2 (5 bases). CDR3 length: 12 amino acids. Trimming took off 4 bases at V and 7 bases at J, with 11 bases between the two ends. This CDR3 is CASSSGRAEQYF. CDR3 bases: TGTGCCAGCAGTTCCGGGCGGGCGGAGCAGTACTTC.

This clonotype showed up many times. The chain employs TRBV2 and TRBJ1-2; 10 bases are shared with TRBD1. Trimming cost V 5 bases and J 2 bases; bases outside gene matches: 5. The CDR3 is 15 amino acids. Germline values: CDR1 SNHLY, CDR2 FYNNEI. The CDR3 region is CASSRDRGVNYGYTF. The CDR3 region has the DNA TGTGCCAGCAGTAGGGACAGGGGTGTCAACTATGGCTACACCTTC.

At least ten counts were recorded for this clonotype. This chain uses TRBV7-9 with TRBJ2-7; 7 positions agree with TRBD2. The CDR3 loop spans 13 amino acids. The junction had 0 bases not matched to a gene; V was cut back by 0 bases and J by 4 bases. Germline lookup yields CDR1 SEHNR and CDR2 FQNEAQ (reference sequence). The CDR3 sequence is CASSLAGGYEQYF. The DNA for the CDR3 is TGTGCCAGCAGCTTAGCGGGGGGGTACGAGCAGTACTTC.

The V gene is TRBV3-1, the J gene TRBJ2-7; TRBD2 might be the D (5 bases). CDR1 is LGHDT, CDR2 YNNKEL, per germline (reference sequence). The CDR3 has 13 amino acids. V was pared by 1 base and J by 7 bases, with 11 bases between. CDR3 protein: CASSQVSSGEQYF. The CDR3 DNA is TGTGCCAGCAGCCAAGTAAGCTCGGGGGAGCAGTACTTC.

This clonotype was picked up many times. The chain employs TRBV20-1 and TRBJ1-6; perhaps TRBD1 as D (6 bases). This CDR3 comprises 13 residues. Trimming left V 1 base short and J 7 bases short, with 8 bases between. Germline loops: CDR1 DFQATT, CDR2 SNEGSKA (reference sequence). CDR3 coding DNA: TGCAGTGCTAGAGCAGGGGTGAATTCACCCCTCCACTTT. This gives the protein CSARAGVNSPLHF.

This clonotype was detected ten times or more. CDR3 sequence: CASTNTVLDSNYGYTF. As DNA, the CDR3 is TGTGCCAGCACTAACACGGTTCTTGACAGCAACTATGGCTACACCTTC. This rearrangement joins TRBV6-2 or TRBV6-3 to TRBJ1-2; maybe TRBD1 (5 bases). V shed 7 bases and J shed 2 bases, with 20 bases lying between them. The CDR3 has 16 amino acids. Germline V lookup: CDR1 MNHEY, CDR2 SVGEGT.

The sample holds many counts of this clonotype. The chain combines TRBV27 with TRBJ1-2; 10 nucleotides match TRBD1. This CDR3 contains 14 residues. V shed 5 bases and J 7 bases; nucleotides not matched to a gene: 7. Germline CDR1 and CDR2: MNHEY and SMNVEV (reference sequence). CDR3 sequence reads: CASSPTGQGGGYTF. The CDR3 nucleotides are TGTGCCAGCAGTCCCACCGGACAGGGGGGTGGCTACACCTTC.

The rearrangement uses TRBV6-5 and TRBJ1-5; D possibly corresponds to TRBD1 (5 bases). Trimming removed 0 bases from V and 4 bases from J, with 13 bases in between. The CDR3 consists of 16 residues. Germline assignment: CDR1 MNHEY and CDR2 SVGAGI. As DNA, the CDR3 is TGTGCCAGCAGTTACTCCGACCCGGGACCAAATCAGCCCCAGCATTTT. It translates to CASSYSDPGPNQPQHF.

This chain connects TRBV6-2 or TRBV6-3 to TRBJ2-2; D ambiguous. V lost 2 bases to trimming and J lost 0 bases, with 7 bases between them. This CDR3 spans 15 amino acids. Germline lookup yields CDR1 MNHEY and CDR2 SVGEGT. As DNA, the CDR3 is TGTGCCAGCAGTTACCCAGCGACGAACACCGGGGAGCTGTTTTTT. Translation gives CASSYPATNTGELFF.

This clonotype was seen repeatedly, ten times or more. The V and J genes are TRBV12-3 or TRBV12-4 and TRBJ1-2; 7 nucleotides agree with TRBD1. V dropped 7 bases and J dropped 0; count of bases not matched to a gene: 5. The CDR3 totals 14 residues. Here the CDR3 reads CASNAGGTNYGYTF. CDR3 sequence (DNA): TGTGCCAGCAACGCAGGGGGAACTAACTATGGCTACACCTTC.

Only one count was recorded for this clonotype. Possible read error: a much larger clone is one base away. The CDR3 sequence: CASCYTSAYEQYF. In DNA form, the CDR3 reads TGTGCCAGCTGTTACACTAGCGCCTACGAGCAGTACTTC. The chain combines TRBV6-5 with TRBJ2-7, with TRBD2 identical over 7 bases. The CDR3 spans 13 residues. The germline V gene encodes CDR1 MNHEY and CDR2 SVGAGI.

As DNA, the CDR3 is TGTGCCAGCAGTGAAGCGCTTCTCTTTGGATCTGGAAACACCATATATTTT. It codes for CASSEALLFGSGNTIYF. The rearrangement uses TRBV6-1 and TRBJ1-3; D is uncertain. Germline V gives CDR1 MNHNS, CDR2 SASEGT. V dropped 0 bases and J dropped 1 base, with 13 bases sitting between them. This CDR3 has 17 residues.

At least ten counts were recorded for this clonotype. V and J are TRBV6-5 and TRBJ1-1; the D gene is possibly TRBD1 (5 bases). The V gene's germline CDR1 is MNHEY and CDR2 SVGAGI. With 2 bases removed from V and 5 bases from J, the gap between germline ends came to 12 bases. The CDR3 runs to 14 residues. The CDR3 region is CASSYRDGRTEAFF. DNA for the CDR3: TGTGCCAGCAGTTACCGGGACGGTCGGACTGAAGCTTTCTTT.

The chain recombines TRBV7-9 with TRBJ2-7, with D tentatively TRBD1 (6 bases). Between the trimmed V and J ends, which lost 5 bases and 3 bases, there was a span of 17 bases. CDR1 SEHNR and CDR2 FQNEAQ come from the germline V gene (reference sequence). The CDR3 runs 15 residues. The CDR3 is CASSPQRRGYYEQYF. Written as DNA, the CDR3 is TGTGCCAGCAGCCCCCAGCGCAGGGGTTACTACGAGCAGTACTTC.

The rearrangement links TRBV6-1 to TRBJ1-1; possibly TRBD1 for D (6 bases). V was cut by 5 bases and J by 0 bases, with 22 bases left in between. This CDR3 is 18 amino acids long. Germline-derived CDR1 and CDR2 are MNHNS and SASEGT. In DNA, the CDR3 is TGTGCCAGCAGTAAACAAACAGGGACGGCCCCCTTGAACACTGAAGCTTTCTTT. Protein product: CASSKQTGTAPLNTEAFF.

The chain carries TRBV5-1 and TRBJ1-3; D is unresolved. The germline CDR1 and CDR2 sequences are SGHRS and YFSETQ. V was pared by 1 base and J by 1 base, with 18 bases between. The CDR3 runs 18 residues. The DNA of the CDR3 is TGCGCCAGCAGCTTGATCGCTTTCCCGTCTGATTCTGGAAACACCATATATTTT. Its protein product is CASSLIAFPSDSGNTIYF. The full variable domain, with the rest looked up from reference TRBV5-1 and TRBJ1-3, is KAGVTQTPRYLIKTRGQQVTLSCSPISGHRSVSWYQQTPGQGLQFLFEYFSETQRNKGNFPGRFSGRQFSNSRSEMNVSTLELGDSALYLCASSLIAFPSDSGNTIYFGEGSWLTVV.

This clonotype showed up many times. The V call is TRBV6-1, the J call TRBJ1-3, with no clear D. V dropped 7 bases and J dropped 5 bases, with 21 bases sitting between them. Germline V gene sequence: CDR1 MNHNS, CDR2 SASEGT. The length of the CDR3 is 16 residues. CDR3 sequence reads: CASNPTPAVSRNTIYF. The DNA of the CDR3 is TGTGCCAGCAACCCTACTCCCGCCGTTTCAAGAAACACCATATATTTT.

This clonotype was seen ten or more times. This chain joins TRBV27 and TRBJ1-2; no clear D gene. Germline lookup yields CDR1 MNHEY and CDR2 SMNVEV (reference sequence). V was cut by 5 bases and J by 2 bases, with 9 bases left in between. This CDR3 spans 13 amino acids. The CDR3 sequence: CASSNTENYGYTF. The CDR3 DNA reads as TGTGCCAGCAGTAACACAGAGAACTATGGCTACACCTTC.

This clonotype was observed many times. The chain couples TRBV11-1 to TRBJ2-1; 10 bases match TRBD2. Trimming took 2 bases from V and 8 from J; bases not matched to a gene: 12. Germline CDR1 is SGHAT and CDR2 is FQDESV (reference sequence). The CDR3 sequence is 17 residues long. For the CDR3, the DNA is TGTGCCAGCAGCTTAAGGCTAGCGGGAGTTGAGGTCGATGAGCAGTTCTTC. Translation: CASSLRLAGVEVDEQFF.